The rows below give T cell receptor beta chains drawn from one sample of a study of cytomegalovirus exposure and HLA in healthy donors. TCRdb's copy holds only in-frame clones and misses some; the assay was immunoSEQ multiplex PCR. The sample lists under 200,000 clones, approximately 78% seen once, with under 4% in the top ten. The sample consisted of PBMCs. These receptors were obtained from a woman aged 40 to 50 in good health and CMV-seronegative. Each CDR3 is given with its conserved first and last residue. Each record gives: clone size, D gene, J gene, V gene, CDR3 protein, CDR3 DNA. D genes are given only for firm matches. Some rows mark clone size as missing; the rest say once, few, many or name a class of expanded clone.

size: -
D: -
J: TRBJ1-6
V: TRBV6-7
CDR3: CASSTGQLNNSPLHF
DNA: TGTGCCAGCAGTACCGGACAGCTGAATAATTCACCCCTCCACTTT

size: -
D: TRBD1
J: TRBJ2-7
V: TRBV6-5
CDR3: CASSYSGQGRSYEQYF
DNA: TGTGCCAGCAGTTACTCGGGACAGGGGAGGTCCTACGAGCAGTACTTC

size: -
D: -
J: TRBJ2-7
V: TRBV28
CDR3: CASSVDYEQYF
DNA: TGTGCCAGCAGCGTAGACTACGAGCAGTACTTC

size: -
D: TRBD1
J: TRBJ2-7
V: TRBV5-1
CDR3: CASSSTGDSYEQYF
DNA: TGCGCCAGCAGCTCCACAGGGGACTCCTACGAGCAGTACTTC

size: few
D: -
J: TRBJ2-7
V: TRBV10-2
CDR3: CASFDRMSYEQYF
DNA: TGCGCCAGCTTCGACAGAATGTCCTACGAGCAGTACTTC

size: few
D: TRBD1
J: TRBJ1-5
V: TRBV27
CDR3: CASSPTGTYSNQPQHF
DNA: TGTGCCAGCAGTCCGACAGGGACCTACAGCAATCAGCCCCAGCATTTT

size: -
D: -
J: TRBJ1-1
V: TRBV28
CDR3: CASSVALMNTEAFF
DNA: TGTGCCAGCAGTGTAGCTCTTATGAACACTGAAGCTTTCTTT

size: -
D: -
J: TRBJ1-1
V: TRBV6-1
CDR3: CASSPEGWRNTEAFF
DNA: TGTGCCAGCAGCCCCGAGGGTTGGAGGAACACTGAAGCTTTCTTT

size: -
D: TRBD1
J: TRBJ1-2
V: TRBV9
CDR3: CASSEGTANYGYTF
DNA: TGTGCCAGCAGCGAAGGGACAGCTAACTATGGCTACACCTTC

size: -
D: -
J: TRBJ1-4
V: TRBV6-4
CDR3: CASKIGWDIERYEKLFF
DNA: TGTGCCAGCAAGATCGGGTGGGACATTGAGAGGTATGAAAAACTGTTTTTT

size: once
D: TRBD2
J: TRBJ2-1
V: TRBV11-2
CDR3: CASVRTSGGNNEQFF
DNA: TGTGCCAGCGTCCGGACTAGCGGGGGGAACAATGAGCAGTTCTTC

size: -
D: -
J: TRBJ2-7
V: TRBV11-2
CDR3: CASSLASGLYYEQYF
DNA: TGTGCCAGCAGCTTAGCTTCAGGGCTCTACTACGAGCAGTACTTC

size: few
D: -
J: TRBJ2-2
V: TRBV6-1
CDR3: CASSRVAGELFF
DNA: TGTGCCAGCAGCAGGGTAGCCGGGGAGCTGTTTTTT

size: once
D: TRBD2
J: TRBJ2-5
V: TRBV6-5
CDR3: CASSLLAGIQETQYF
DNA: TGTGCCAGCAGTTTATTAGCGGGGATACAAGAGACCCAGTACTTC

size: -
D: TRBD1
J: TRBJ1-1
V: TRBV5-6
CDR3: CASSSEGQGKSEAFF
DNA: TGTGCCAGCAGCTCCGAGGGACAGGGGAAGTCTGAAGCTTTCTTT

size: -
D: TRBD2
J: TRBJ2-3
V: TRBV5-1
CDR3: CASSLEPGGLGDTQYF
DNA: TGCGCCAGCAGCTTGGAGCCGGGGGGTTTAGGAGATACGCAGTATTTT

size: -
D: TRBD1
J: TRBJ1-2
V: TRBV9
CDR3: CASSTGQGDYGYTF
DNA: TGTGCCAGCAGCACCGGACAGGGGGACTATGGCTACACCTTC

size: -
D: -
J: TRBJ2-2
V: TRBV4-1
CDR3: CASSQVLSGELFF
DNA: TGCGCCAGCAGCCAAGTATTATCCGGGGAGCTGTTTTTT

size: -
D: TRBD1
J: TRBJ2-7
V: TRBV6-6
CDR3: CASRRQGLGAYEQYF
DNA: TGTGCCAGCAGACGACAGGGGCTAGGGGCCTACGAGCAGTACTTC

size: -
D: -
J: TRBJ2-3
V: TRBV4-2
CDR3: CASSQSGDTQYF
DNA: TGTGCCAGCAGCCAGAGCGGAGATACGCAGTATTTT

size: -
D: -
J: TRBJ1-6
V: TRBV27
CDR3: CASSPGDKNNSPLHF
DNA: TGTGCCAGCAGTCCAGGGGACAAAAATAATTCACCCCTCCACTTT

size: -
D: TRBD1
J: TRBJ1-2
V: TRBV6-1
CDR3: CASTLGQGAGYTF
DNA: TGTGCCAGCACCTTGGGACAGGGGGCTGGCTACACCTTC

size: once
D: -
J: TRBJ1-6
V: TRBV6-5
CDR3: CASSYSALGNSPLHF
DNA: TGTGCCAGCAGTTACTCGGCGTTGGGCAATTCACCCCTCCACTTT

size: -
D: -
J: TRBJ1-5
V: TRBV19
CDR3: CASRVGGGDNQPQHF
DNA: TGTGCCAGTAGGGTCGGAGGGGGGGATAATCAGCCCCAGCATTTT

size: -
D: -
J: TRBJ2-7
V: TRBV2
CDR3: CASTEPSYEQYF
DNA: TGTGCCAGCACCGAGCCTTCCTACGAGCAGTACTTC

size: -
D: TRBD1
J: TRBJ2-7
V: TRBV7-8
CDR3: CASSSSTGTGMYEQYF
DNA: TGTGCCAGCAGTTCTAGTACCGGGACAGGGATGTACGAGCAGTACTTC

size: -
D: -
J: TRBJ2-3
V: TRBV18
CDR3: CASSPPGMASQTDTQYF
DNA: TGTGCCAGCTCACCACCGGGTATGGCTAGTCAGACAGATACGCAGTATTTT

size: -
D: -
J: TRBJ1-4
V: TRBV7-9
CDR3: CASSLFEPLQAGNEKLFF
DNA: TGTGCCAGCAGCTTATTCGAGCCGTTACAGGCTGGTAATGAAAAACTGTTTTTT

size: -
D: -
J: TRBJ1-4
V: TRBV4-1
CDR3: CASSPSRRTNEKLFF
DNA: TGCGCCAGCAGCCCTTCGAGGCGTACTAATGAAAAACTGTTTTTT

size: -
D: TRBD1
J: TRBJ1-2
V: TRBV5-1
CDR3: CASSLTGVDYGYTF
DNA: TGCGCCAGCAGCCTTACAGGGGTCGACTATGGCTACACCTTC

size: -
D: -
J: TRBJ2-1
V: TRBV11-2
CDR3: CASRIAAGSGGGEQFF
DNA: TGTGCCAGCAGAATAGCCGCTGGGAGCGGTGGCGGTGAGCAGTTCTTC

size: once
D: -
J: TRBJ2-3
V: TRBV27
CDR3: CASSLHPLLMVAGLTDTQYF
DNA: TGTGCCAGCAGTTTACACCCTCTCTTAATGGTCGCAGGGCTGACAGATACGCAGTATTTT

size: -
D: TRBD1
J: TRBJ1-1
V: TRBV7-9
CDR3: CASSRDRGSSAFF
DNA: TGTGCCAGCAGCAGAGACAGGGGTTCGTCCGCTTTCTTT

size: -
D: -
J: TRBJ2-3
V: TRBV6-5
CDR3: CASSERDRIIDTQYF
DNA: TGTGCCAGCAGCGAGCGGGACAGGATTATAGATACGCAGTATTTT

size: -
D: TRBD2
J: TRBJ2-1
V: TRBV15
CDR3: CATSRGSGRGGYNEQFF
DNA: TGTGCCACCAGCAGAGGATCGGGACGGGGGGGCTACAATGAGCAGTTCTTC